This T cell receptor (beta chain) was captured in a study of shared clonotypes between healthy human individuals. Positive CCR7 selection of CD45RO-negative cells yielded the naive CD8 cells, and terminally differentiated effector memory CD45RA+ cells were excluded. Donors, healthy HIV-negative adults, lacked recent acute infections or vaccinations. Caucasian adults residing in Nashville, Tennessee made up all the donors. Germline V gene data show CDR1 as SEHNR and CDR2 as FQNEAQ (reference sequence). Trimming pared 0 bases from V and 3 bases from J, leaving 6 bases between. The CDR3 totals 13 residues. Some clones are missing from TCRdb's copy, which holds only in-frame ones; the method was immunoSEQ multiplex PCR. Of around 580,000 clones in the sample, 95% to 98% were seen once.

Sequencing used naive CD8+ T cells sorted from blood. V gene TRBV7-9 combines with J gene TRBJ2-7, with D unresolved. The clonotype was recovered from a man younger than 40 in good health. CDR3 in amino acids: CASSLANGYEQYF. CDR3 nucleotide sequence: TGTGCCAGCAGCTTAGCAAACGGCTACGAGCAGTACTTC.